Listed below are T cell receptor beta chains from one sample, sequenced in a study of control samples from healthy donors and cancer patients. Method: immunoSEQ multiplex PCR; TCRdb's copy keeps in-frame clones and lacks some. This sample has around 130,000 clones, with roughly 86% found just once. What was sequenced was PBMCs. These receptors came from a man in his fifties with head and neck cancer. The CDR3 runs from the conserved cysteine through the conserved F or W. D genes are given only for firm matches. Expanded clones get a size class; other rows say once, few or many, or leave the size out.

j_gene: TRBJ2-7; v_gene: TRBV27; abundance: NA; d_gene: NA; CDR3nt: TGTGCCAGCAGTCCAGGACATCAGGTTTACGAGCAGTACTTC; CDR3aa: CASSPGHQVYEQYF
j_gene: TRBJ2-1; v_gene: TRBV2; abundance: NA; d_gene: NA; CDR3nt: TGTGCCAGCAGTTTAACTTGGGACAATGAGCAGTTCTTC; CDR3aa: CASSLTWDNEQFF
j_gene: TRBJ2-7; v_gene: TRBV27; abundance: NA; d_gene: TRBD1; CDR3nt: TGTGCCAGCAGCCCCTGGGACAGGGCCTACGAGCAGTACTTC; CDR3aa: CASSPWDRAYEQYF
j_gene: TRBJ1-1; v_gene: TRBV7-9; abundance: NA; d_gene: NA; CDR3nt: TGTGCCAGCAGCCCCCGGACGGACACTGAAGCTTTCTTT; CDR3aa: CASSPRTDTEAFF
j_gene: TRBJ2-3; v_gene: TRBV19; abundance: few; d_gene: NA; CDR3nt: TGTGCCAGTAGTCGAGATGTCTCTAGCACAGATACGCAGTATTTT; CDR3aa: CASSRDVSSTDTQYF
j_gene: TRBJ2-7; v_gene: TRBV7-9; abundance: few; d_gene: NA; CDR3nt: TGTGCCAGCAGCTTAGGGAGCCCGTACGAGCAGTACTTC; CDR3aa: CASSLGSPYEQYF
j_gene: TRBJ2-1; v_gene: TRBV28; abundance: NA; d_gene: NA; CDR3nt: TGTGCCAGCAGTTTTTTCAACGAGCACAATGAGCAGTTCTTC; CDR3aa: CASSFFNEHNEQFF
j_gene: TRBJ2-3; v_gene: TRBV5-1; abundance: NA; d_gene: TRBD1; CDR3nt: TGCGCCAGCAGCCCCGGACAGGAGCGCGATACGCAGTATTTT; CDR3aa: CASSPGQERDTQYF
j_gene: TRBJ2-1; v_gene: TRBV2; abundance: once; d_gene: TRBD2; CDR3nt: TGTGCCAGCAAAAACGGGGGGGCAGGCAATGAGCAGTTCTTC; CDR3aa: CASKNGGAGNEQFF
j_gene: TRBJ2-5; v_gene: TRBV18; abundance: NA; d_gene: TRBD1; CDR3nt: TGTGCCAGCTCCCACACCTTAACAGGGGACCAAGAGACCCAGTACTTC; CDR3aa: CASSHTLTGDQETQYF
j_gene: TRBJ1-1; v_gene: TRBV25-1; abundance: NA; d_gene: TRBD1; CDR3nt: TGTGCCAGCAGTGAATATATAACAGGGGCTGAAGCTTTCTTT; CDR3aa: CASSEYITGAEAFF
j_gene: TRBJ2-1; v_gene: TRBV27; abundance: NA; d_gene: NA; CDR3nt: TGTGCCAGCAGTTTGGCGGTCTACAATGAGCAGTTCTTC; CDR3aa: CASSLAVYNEQFF
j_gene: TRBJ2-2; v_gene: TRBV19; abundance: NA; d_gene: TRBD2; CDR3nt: TGTGCCAGTAGTATCGGCCTAGCGGGAGGGCTGAACACCGGGGAGCTGTTTTTT; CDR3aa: CASSIGLAGGLNTGELFF
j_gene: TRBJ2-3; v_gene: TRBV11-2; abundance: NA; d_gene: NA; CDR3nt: TGTGCCAGCAGCTTAGATCCACTAATTACGCAGTATTTT; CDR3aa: CASSLDPLITQYF
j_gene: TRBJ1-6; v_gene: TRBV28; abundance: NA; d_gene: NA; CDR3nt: TGTGCCAGCATTTTAGGTGGGAATTCACCCCTCCACTTT; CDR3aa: CASILGGNSPLHF
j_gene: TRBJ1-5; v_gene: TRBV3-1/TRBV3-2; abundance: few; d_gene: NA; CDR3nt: TGTGCCAGCAGCCAAGAGCTCTACAATCAGCCCCAGCATTTT; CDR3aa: CASSQELYNQPQHF
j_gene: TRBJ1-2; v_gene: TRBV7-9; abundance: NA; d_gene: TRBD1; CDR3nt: TGTGCCAGCAGGCCAGAGGGACAGGCGTTCTATGGCTACACCTTC; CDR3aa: CASRPEGQAFYGYTF
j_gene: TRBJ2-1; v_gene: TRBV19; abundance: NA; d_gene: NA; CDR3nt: TGTGCCAGTAGTATAGGGCTACCCAAGGAGCAGTTCTTC; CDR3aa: CASSIGLPKEQFF
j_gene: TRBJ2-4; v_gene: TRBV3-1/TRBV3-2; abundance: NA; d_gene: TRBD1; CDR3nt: TGTGCCAGCAGCCCCATCCGACAGGGGGACATTCAGTACTTC; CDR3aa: CASSPIRQGDIQYF
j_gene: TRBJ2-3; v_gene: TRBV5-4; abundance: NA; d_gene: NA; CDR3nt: TGTGCCAGCACCCCGGGCACTAGCCCCACAGATACGCAGTATTTT; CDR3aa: CASTPGTSPTDTQYF
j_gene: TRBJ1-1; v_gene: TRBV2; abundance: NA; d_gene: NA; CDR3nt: TGTGCCAGCAGTGAAGCGCAACGGATGAACACTGAAGCTTTCTTT; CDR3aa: CASSEAQRMNTEAFF
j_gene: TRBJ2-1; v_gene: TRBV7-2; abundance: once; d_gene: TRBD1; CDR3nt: TGTGCCAGCAGCTTGGGACAGGGTGAGTACAATGAGCAGTTCTTC; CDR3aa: CASSLGQGEYNEQFF
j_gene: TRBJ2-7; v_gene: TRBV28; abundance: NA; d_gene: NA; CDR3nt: TGTGCCAGCAGCCCAGAGTCTCTTGAGGGGGGCGAGCAGTACTTC; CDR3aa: CASSPESLEGGEQYF
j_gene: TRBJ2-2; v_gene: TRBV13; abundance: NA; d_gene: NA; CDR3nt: TGTGCCAGCAGCTTAGGGGCGCCATACACCGGGGAGCTGTTTTTT; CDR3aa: CASSLGAPYTGELFF
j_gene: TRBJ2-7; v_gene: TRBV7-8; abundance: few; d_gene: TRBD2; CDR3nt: TGTGCCAGCAGCATCAGAGTCCCGGGACTAGCGGCCTACTCCTACGAGCAGTACTTC; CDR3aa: CASSIRVPGLAAYSYEQYF
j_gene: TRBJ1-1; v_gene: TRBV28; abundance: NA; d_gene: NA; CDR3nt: TGTGCCAGCAGTTTCAGGGGAGGGATGACTGAAGCTTTCTTT; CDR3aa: CASSFRGGMTEAFF
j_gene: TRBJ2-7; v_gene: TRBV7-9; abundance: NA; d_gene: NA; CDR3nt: TGTGCCAGCAGCCTCTCCGGTTACGAGCAGTACTTC; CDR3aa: CASSLSGYEQYF
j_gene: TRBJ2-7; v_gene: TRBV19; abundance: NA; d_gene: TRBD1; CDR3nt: TGTGCCAGTAGTAGGACAGGGGGCTTCTACGAGCAGTACTTC; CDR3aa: CASSRTGGFYEQYF
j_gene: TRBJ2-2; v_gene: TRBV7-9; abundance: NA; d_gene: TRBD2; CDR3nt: TGTGCCAGCAGCCCATTACCGGGACTAGCGACCGGGGAGCTGTTTTTT; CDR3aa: CASSPLPGLATGELFF
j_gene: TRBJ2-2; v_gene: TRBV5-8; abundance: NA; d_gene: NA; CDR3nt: TGTGCCAGCAGCCCAGGGGCGAACGGGGAGCTGTTTTTT; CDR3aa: CASSPGANGELFF
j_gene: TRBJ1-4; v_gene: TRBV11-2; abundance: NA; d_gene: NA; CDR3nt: TGTGCCAGCAGCGCAGGGTTCGCAACTAATGAAAAACTGTTTTTT; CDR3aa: CASSAGFATNEKLFF
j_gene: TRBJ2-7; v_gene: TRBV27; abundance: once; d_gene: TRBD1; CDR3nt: TGTGCCAGCAGAACTTGGACAGGGGGAACGGAGCAGTACTTC; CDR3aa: CASRTWTGGTEQYF
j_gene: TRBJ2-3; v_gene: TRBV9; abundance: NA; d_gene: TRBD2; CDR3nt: TGTGCCAGCAGCGTAGCGGGGGGGCCCAGCACAGATACGCAGTATTTT; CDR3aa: CASSVAGGPSTDTQYF
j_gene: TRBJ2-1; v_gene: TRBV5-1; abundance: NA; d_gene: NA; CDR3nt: TGCGCCAGCAGCCAGTCAGGACTCAGCCATGAGCAGTTCTTC; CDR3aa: CASSQSGLSHEQFF
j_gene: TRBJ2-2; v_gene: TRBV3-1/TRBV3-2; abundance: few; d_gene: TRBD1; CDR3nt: TGTGCCAGCAGCCCAGGGACAGGGATGACCGGGGAGCTGTTTTTT; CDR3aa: CASSPGTGMTGELFF
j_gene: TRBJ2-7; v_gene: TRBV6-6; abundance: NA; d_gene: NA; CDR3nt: TGTGCCAGCAGTTACTCCCACGGGGAGCAGTACTTC; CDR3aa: CASSYSHGEQYF
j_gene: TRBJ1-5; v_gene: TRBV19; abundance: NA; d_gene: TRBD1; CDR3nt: TGTGCCAGTAGTATACAGGGGGTTGATCAGCCCCAGCATTTT; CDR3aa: CASSIQGVDQPQHF
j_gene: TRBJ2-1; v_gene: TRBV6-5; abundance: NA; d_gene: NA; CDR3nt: TGTGCCAGCAGTTACTCTAGAATCAATGAGCAGTTCTTC; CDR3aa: CASSYSRINEQFF
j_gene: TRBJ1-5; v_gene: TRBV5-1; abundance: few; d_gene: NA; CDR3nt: TGCGCCAGCAGCTTGGAAAACAGAGAAAATCAGCCCCAGCATTTT; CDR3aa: CASSLENRENQPQHF
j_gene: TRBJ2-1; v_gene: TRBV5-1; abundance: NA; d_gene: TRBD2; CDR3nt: TGCGCCAGCAGCTTGGTTAGCGGGTTTTACAATGAGCAGTTCTTC; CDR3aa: CASSLVSGFYNEQFF
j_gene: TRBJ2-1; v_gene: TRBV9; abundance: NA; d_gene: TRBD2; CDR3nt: TGTGCCAGCAGCGCGGGACTAGCGGGGGAGAGGGAGCAGTTCTTC; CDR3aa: CASSAGLAGEREQFF
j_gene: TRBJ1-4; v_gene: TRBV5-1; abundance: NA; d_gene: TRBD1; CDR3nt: TGCGCCAGCAGCTCGGGACAGTATAATGAAAAACTGTTTTTT; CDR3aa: CASSSGQYNEKLFF
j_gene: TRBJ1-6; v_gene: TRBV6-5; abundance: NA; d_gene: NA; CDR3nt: TGTGCCAGCAGCCTCACTCGAAACTCTAATTCACCCCTCCACTTT; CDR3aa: CASSLTRNSNSPLHF
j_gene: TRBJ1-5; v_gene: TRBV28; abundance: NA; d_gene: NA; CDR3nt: TGTGCCAGCAGTTCAGTTCAACGGCCCCAGCATTTT; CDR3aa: CASSSVQRPQHF
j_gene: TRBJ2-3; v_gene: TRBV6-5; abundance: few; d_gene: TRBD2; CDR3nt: TGTGCCAGCATATCGACTAGCGGGAGGGCAGATACGCAGTATTTT; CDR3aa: CASISTSGRADTQYF
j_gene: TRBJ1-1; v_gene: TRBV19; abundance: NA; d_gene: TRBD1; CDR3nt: TGTGCCAGTAGTATAGCGACAGGGGCAATGAACACTGAAGCTTTCTTT; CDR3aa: CASSIATGAMNTEAFF
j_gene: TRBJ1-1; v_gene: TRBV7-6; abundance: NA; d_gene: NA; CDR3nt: TGTGCCAGCAGCCTTAACCCTCAGGGGAACACTGAAGCTTTCTTT; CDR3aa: CASSLNPQGNTEAFF
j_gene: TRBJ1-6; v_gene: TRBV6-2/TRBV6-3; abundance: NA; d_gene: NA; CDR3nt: TGTGCCAGCAGTTACTCGACAAGACGGTCGGGGGGCGCTTCACCCCTCCACTTT; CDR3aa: CASSYSTRRSGGASPLHF
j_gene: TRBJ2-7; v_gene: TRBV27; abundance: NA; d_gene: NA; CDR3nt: TGTGCCAGCAGTCCACGGGACACCCACTACGAGCAGTACTTC; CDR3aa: CASSPRDTHYEQYF
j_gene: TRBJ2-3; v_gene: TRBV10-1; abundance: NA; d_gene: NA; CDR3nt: TGCGCCAGCAGTGAGACACCGGGACTGACAGATACGCAGTATTTT; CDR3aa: CASSETPGLTDTQYF
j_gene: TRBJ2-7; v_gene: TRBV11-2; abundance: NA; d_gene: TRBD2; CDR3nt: TGTGCCAGCAGCTTAGAGGCTAGCGGGAGCCACGAGCAGTACTTC; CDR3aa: CASSLEASGSHEQYF